This record concerns one T cell receptor (beta chain) sequence. It was during active infection that Seattle patients were enrolled and then longitudinally followed. The germline V and J ends were trimmed by 3 bases and 11 bases, with 16 bases remaining between them. The CDR3 contains 13 residues. The sample originates from a study of blood T cell repertoires in COVID-19. Study-level background: T cells, B-cell-depleted T cells, or PBMCs supplied cDNA or gDNA.

Here immunoSEQ multiplex PCR was the method, and the copy in TCRdb shows in-frame clones only, minus some. The table lists about 150,000 clones, approximately 83% of them singletons. This receptor was obtained from a woman aged 60-75 years with COVID-19, enrolled during active disease. The J gene is TRBJ1-1, the V gene TRBV12-3 or TRBV12-4; no reliable D call. The sequenced sample consisted of peripheral blood. This CDR3 reads CASSFGSVSSAFF. Written as DNA, the CDR3 is TGTGCCAGCAGTTTCGGGTCTGTCTCGTCGGCTTTCTTT.